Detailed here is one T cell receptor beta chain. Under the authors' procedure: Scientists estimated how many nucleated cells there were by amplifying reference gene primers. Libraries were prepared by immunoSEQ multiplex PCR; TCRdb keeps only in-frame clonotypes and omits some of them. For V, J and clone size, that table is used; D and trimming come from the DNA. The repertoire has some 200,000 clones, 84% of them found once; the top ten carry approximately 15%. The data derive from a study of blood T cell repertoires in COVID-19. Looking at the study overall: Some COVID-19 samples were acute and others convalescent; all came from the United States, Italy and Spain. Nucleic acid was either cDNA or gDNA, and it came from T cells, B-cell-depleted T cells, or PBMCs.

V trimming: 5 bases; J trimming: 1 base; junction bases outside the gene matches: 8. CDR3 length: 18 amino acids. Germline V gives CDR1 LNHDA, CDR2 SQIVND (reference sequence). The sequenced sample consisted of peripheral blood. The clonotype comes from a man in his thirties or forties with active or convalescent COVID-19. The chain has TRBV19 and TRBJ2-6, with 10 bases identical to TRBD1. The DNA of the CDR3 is TGTGCCAGTAGTGGTGTGGGGACAGGGGCTTCTGGGGCCAACGTCCTGACTTTC. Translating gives CASSGVGTGASGANVLTF.